The T cell receptor (beta chain) described here comes from a study of T-cell reconstitution after alpha-beta-depleted transplantation in children (dated by TCRdb to 2016 to 2017). About the study as a whole: Using TCR repertoire profiling, the study followed T-cell immune reconstitution in a quantitative way in children after TCRalphabeta/CD19-depleted allogeneic hematopoietic cell transplantation.

The CDR3 runs 22 residues from the cysteine to the phenylalanine. Only the CDR3 portion is preserved as DNA: 66 bases, with reading frame beginning at the first base. Trimming removed 2 bases from V and 2 bases from J, leaving 32 bases between the germline ends. The germline V gene (reference sequence) provides CDR1 MNHNY and CDR2 SVGAGI. The protocol used for the library was PCR. Data came from an Illumina HiSeq 2500. TCR libraries were prepared with molecular barcoding, using unique molecular identifiers to normalize TCRbeta repertoire quantification. Through fastp at Q25 and MiXCR, TCRdb rebuilt clones from the public reads, retaining in-frame beta chains. Rows with one shared CDR3 protein collapse into an entry with the most common genes and DNA. Recorded for this sample are nearly 250,000 distinct CDR3 sequences; under 9.5% of them occurred a single time. Nearly 6.5% of the sample is in the top ten clones.

This clonotype has at least ten counts. Its specific antigen is unknown. No much larger clone exists at a distance of one base, and base qualities are not known. Points the paper makes about the study in general: Over subsequent months, a decline in hyperexpanded clone frequencies was noted, and after one year, T-cell counts and TCRbeta diversity were mostly ascribed to newly produced T cells. In some patients, the high TCRbeta diversity seen at day 60 was put down to recipient T cells and intrathymic progenitors that had survived conditioning. The apparently early recovery of alphabetaT-cell counts about two months after transplant reportedly depended on only several hundred rapidly expanded clones that came from non-depleted graft cells.

Sample treatment or condition, as interpreted from the label and publication: allogeneic hematopoietic cell transplantation with graft depleted of TCRalphabeta T cells and CD19 B cells. The transplant recipients were children given TCRalphabeta/CD19-depleted allogeneic hematopoietic cell grafts. The TCR was taken from a male patient under 18 who had a stem cell transplant for acute lymphoblastic leukemia, so the T cells may come from the graft donor. The chain is assembled from TRBV6-6 and TRBJ2-3; TRBD2 is perhaps the D gene, given 5 matching bases. The sample in question was PBMCs, mostly from graft donor cells, obtained 180 days after TCRalphabeta/CD19-depleted stem cell transplant. The sequenced DNA is TGTGCCAGCAGTTACGGTATCCCCGGGTCTACTAGAGCGACCTCAACCACAGATACGCAGTATTTT. Translation gives CASSYGIPGSTRATSTTDTQYF.